Given below is one T cell receptor (beta chain) in context. The data stem from a study of blood T cell repertoires in COVID-19. Background on the study: The samples span acute and convalescent COVID-19 from the United States, Italy and Spain.

Some clones are missing from TCRdb's copy, which holds only in-frame ones; the method was immunoSEQ multiplex PCR. The sample contains hundreds of thousands of clones, roughly 85% of which appear only once. The CDR3 sequence is 15 residues long. The V gene lost 1 base and the J gene lost 9 bases, with 16 bases spanning the gap. Germline values: CDR1 SNHLY, CDR2 FYNNEI. The rearrangement links TRBV2 to TRBJ2-1; D perhaps matches TRBD2 (6 bases). Source material: PBMCs or T cells enriched from blood (not recorded which). This TCR came from a woman between 25 and 40 years old who had been exposed to COVID-19. For the CDR3, the DNA is TGTGCCAGCAGTGAAGGGGACTTTGGCCATGGTGAGCAGTTCTTC. This translates into CASSEGDFGHGEQFF.